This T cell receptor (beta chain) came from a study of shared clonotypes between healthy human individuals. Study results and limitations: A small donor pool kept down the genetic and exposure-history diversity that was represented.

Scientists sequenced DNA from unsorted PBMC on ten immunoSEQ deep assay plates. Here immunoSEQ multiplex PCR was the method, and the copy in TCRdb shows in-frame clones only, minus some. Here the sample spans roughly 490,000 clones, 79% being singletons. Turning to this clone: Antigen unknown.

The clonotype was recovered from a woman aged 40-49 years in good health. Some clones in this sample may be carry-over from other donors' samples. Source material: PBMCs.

CDR3 nucleotides: TGTGCCAGCAGTATAGCGGGGTCATACGAGCAGTACTTC. Protein: CASSIAGSYEQYF. The chain has TRBV6-5 and TRBJ2-7; TRBD2 matches 8 bases. J lost 4 bases, V lost 5 bases, and 4 bases had no gene match. The CDR3 covers 13 residues. In germline, CDR1 is MNHEY, CDR2 SVGAGI.